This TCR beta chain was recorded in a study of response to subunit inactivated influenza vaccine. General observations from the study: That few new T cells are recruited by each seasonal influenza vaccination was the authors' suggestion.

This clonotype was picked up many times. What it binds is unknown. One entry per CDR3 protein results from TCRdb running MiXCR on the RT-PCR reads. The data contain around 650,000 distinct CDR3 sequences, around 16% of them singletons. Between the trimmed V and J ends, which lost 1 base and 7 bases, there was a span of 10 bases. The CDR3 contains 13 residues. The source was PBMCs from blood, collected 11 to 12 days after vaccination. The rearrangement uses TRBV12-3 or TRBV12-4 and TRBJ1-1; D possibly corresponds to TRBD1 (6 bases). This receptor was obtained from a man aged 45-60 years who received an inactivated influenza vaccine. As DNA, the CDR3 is TGTGCCAGCAGTTTAGGGACAGACGGTGAAGCTTTCTTT. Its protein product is CASSLGTDGEAFF.